Below, 26 T cell receptor beta chains from the same sample are listed, as sequenced in a study of blood T cell repertoires in COVID-19. Sequencing was performed with immunoSEQ multiplex PCR; in TCRdb, only in-frame clones are kept and a portion is missing. The table lists some 180,000 clones, 84% of them singletons. Source material: PBMCs or T cells enriched from blood (not recorded which). The receptors derive from a woman in her twenties or thirties who had been exposed to COVID-19.

Note on this clone: In the same sample, other DNA sequences code for this CDR3. This chain uses TRBV12-3 or TRBV12-4 with TRBJ2-3; D may be TRBD1 (5 bases). The CDR3 spans 12 residues. The V end lost 6 bases, the J end lost 3 bases, and 7 bases lay between the germline ends. CDR3 DNA sequence: TGTGCCAGCAGCCACAGGACAGATACGCAGTATTTT. It codes for CASSHRTDTQYF.

This clone has just a few counts. V gene TRBV29-1 combines with J gene TRBJ2-1; 8 positions agree with TRBD1. This CDR3 spans 14 amino acids. Germline trimming cut 7 bases from V and 4 bases from J; bases unmatched to any gene: 9. Looked up from germline, CDR1 is SQVTM and CDR2 is ANQGSEA. The CDR3 coding sequence is TGCAGCGCTCTCGACAGGGGCCCTTACAATGAGCAGTTCTTC. Translated, it gives CSALDRGPYNEQFF.

This clone was counted once. The chain recombines TRBV27 with TRBJ2-7; D perhaps matches TRBD2 (5 bases). V gave up 6 bases and J gave up 2 bases, with 8 bases separating them. The CDR3 contains 12 residues. Germline loops: CDR1 MNHEY, CDR2 SMNVEV (reference sequence). This chain's CDR3 is CASRGRAYEQYF. Here the CDR3 DNA reads TGTGCCAGCAGGGGGAGAGCCTACGAGCAGTACTTC.

This chain connects TRBV4-1 to TRBJ2-2, with D possibly matching TRBD1 (6 bases). The CDR3 sequence is 14 residues long. V was shortened by 4 bases and J by 7 bases, with 13 bases between the two germline ends. The germline CDR1 and CDR2 sequences are MGHRA and YSYEKL. CDR3 region: CASSPRTEGGELFF. The CDR3 DNA follows: TGCGCCAGCAGCCCCCGGACAGAAGGCGGGGAGCTGTTTTTT.

The rearrangement links TRBV2 to TRBJ2-5; 10 nucleotides align to TRBD2. This CDR3 comprises 14 residues. The germline gives CDR1 SNHLY, CDR2 FYNNEI. After removal of 8 bases from V and 2 bases from J, the junction contained 5 bases not matched to a gene. CDR3: CASEAGGLQETQYF. CDR3 DNA: TGTGCCAGCGAAGCGGGGGGGTTACAAGAGACCCAGTACTTC.

V usage is TRBV25-1 and J usage is TRBJ1-3; a possible D gene is TRBD1 (5 bases). Germline loops: CDR1 MGHDK, CDR2 SYGVNS. This CDR3 is 15 amino acids long. Trimming left V 4 bases short and J 4 bases short, with 14 bases between. DNA for the CDR3: TGTGCCAGCAGTGGGATTTCAGGGTTGGGAAACACCATATATTTT. This translates into CASSGISGLGNTIYF.

This CDR3 reads CASSLFPSGAGGIDEQYF. In nucleotides, the CDR3 is TGTGCCAGCAGCTTATTCCCATCCGGGGCAGGGGGTATCGACGAGCAGTACTTC. This chain connects TRBV7-2 to TRBJ2-7; TRBD1 aligns across 7 bases. The CDR3 sequence is 18 residues long. The germline gives CDR1 SGHTA, CDR2 FQGNSA. Losses at the gene ends were 2 bases for V and 5 bases for J; bases not matched to a gene: 18.

This chain uses TRBV9 with TRBJ1-3, with D unclear. CDR3 size: 15 residues. V lost 3 bases, J lost 2 bases, and 12 bases lay in between. CDR1 SGDLS and CDR2 YYNGEE come from the germline V gene. The DNA of the CDR3 is TGTGCCAGCAGCGGACCCACTACTCCTGGAAACACCATATATTTT. It is translated as CASSGPTTPGNTIYF.

The chain carries TRBV27 and TRBJ1-5; D might be TRBD1 (6 bases). Germline CDR1 is MNHEY and CDR2 is SMNVEV (reference sequence). Trimming took off 0 bases at V and 6 bases at J, with 12 bases between the two ends. CDR3 size: 15 residues. The CDR3 sequence is CASSLSAGAFQPQHF. CDR3 in DNA: TGTGCCAGCAGTTTATCCGCAGGGGCTTTTCAGCCCCAGCATTTT.

This clone was seen once. This chain joins TRBV4-3 and TRBJ1-1; no reliable D call. The CDR3 runs 16 residues. Per germline, CDR1 LGHNA and CDR2 YSLEER. Trimming took off 0 bases at V and 1 base at J, with 12 bases between the two ends. The CDR3 DNA reads TGCGCCAGCAGCCAAGAGCTACTGGGCCCGAACACTGAAGCTTTCTTT. Translating it yields CASSQELLGPNTEAFF.

The gene calls are TRBV19 and TRBJ2-3, with 11 bases matching TRBD2. The CDR3 loop spans 17 amino acids. Germline loops: CDR1 LNHDA, CDR2 SQIVND (reference sequence). V shed 5 bases, J shed 1 base, and the junction held 8 bases outside the gene matches. CDR3 amino acids: CASSVSGGADRTDTQYF. In DNA form, the CDR3 reads TGTGCCAGTAGTGTTAGCGGGGGGGCCGATCGCACAGATACGCAGTATTTT.

The chain links TRBV6-5 to TRBJ2-7, with TRBD1 matching 8 bases. Germline V gene sequence: CDR1 MNHEY, CDR2 SVGAGI. The CDR3 totals 15 residues. The V and J ends lost 8 bases and 5 bases, in that order; junction bases with no gene match: 14. The CDR3 DNA follows: TGTGCCAGCGGGAATCTGGACAGGGCACTCGACGAGCAGTACTTC. Translation gives CASGNLDRALDEQYF.

In this sample, this clone turned up once. The chain combines TRBV5-5 with TRBJ1-1; TRBD1 matches at 8 bases. The V gene's germline CDR1 is SGHKS and CDR2 YYEKEE (reference sequence). Trimming removed 3 bases from V and 10 bases from J; junction bases left unmatched: 5. The CDR3 runs to 12 residues. The CDR3 sequence: CASSWQGARAFF. The CDR3 region has the DNA TGTGCCAGCAGCTGGCAGGGGGCGCGAGCTTTCTTT.

The chain is built from TRBV11-2 and TRBJ2-5; D perhaps matches TRBD2 (5 bases). With 5 bases removed from V and 10 bases from J, the gap between germline ends came to 8 bases. CDR1 SGHAT and CDR2 FQNNGV come from the germline V gene. The length of the CDR3 is 10 residues. CDR3 amino acids: CASSTGIQYF. The CDR3 DNA is TGTGCCAGCAGCACGGGGATCCAGTACTTC. The full variable domain, completed using reference TRBV11-2 and TRBJ2-5, is EAGVAQSPRYKIIEKRQSVAFWCNPISGHATLYWYQQILGQGPKLLIQFQNNGVVDDSQLPKDRFSAERLKGVDSTLKIQPAKLEDSAVYLCASSTGIQYFGPGTRLLVL.

V usage is TRBV7-8 and J usage is TRBJ2-3; D may be TRBD1 or TRBD2 (5 bases each). This CDR3 is 15 amino acids long. Germline V gene data show CDR1 as SGHVS and CDR2 as FQNEAQ. Trimming removed 5 bases from V and 0 bases from J, with 12 bases in between. CDR3 protein: CASSREGKSTDTQYF. The CDR3 DNA sequence: TGTGCCAGCAGCCGAGAGGGGAAAAGCACAGATACGCAGTATTTT.

This chain connects TRBV6-5 to TRBJ2-1, with 9 nucleotides matching TRBD1. The CDR3 sequence is 13 residues long. The V segment lost 7 bases and the J segment 6 bases; nucleotides outside the gene matches: 4. Per the germline V gene, CDR1 is MNHEY and CDR2 is SVGAGI. CDR3 amino acids: CASKQGAINEQFF. Written as DNA, the CDR3 is TGTGCCAGCAAACAGGGGGCGATCAATGAGCAGTTCTTC.

This chain connects TRBV21-1 to TRBJ2-6; TRBD2 was called by the table and not checked on the DNA. TRBV21-1 is classified as a pseudogene. The CDR3 length is 16 residues. CDR3 DNA sequence: TGTGCCAGTAAAGCGGGGGGGCTCTCTGGGGCCAACGTCCTGACTTTT. Translation gives CASKAGGLSGANVLTF.

The chain couples TRBV2 to TRBJ2-3; 10 bases match TRBD2. After removal of 9 bases from V and 0 bases from J, the junction contained 3 bases not matched to a gene. The CDR3 runs 14 residues. From germline, CDR1 is SNHLY and CDR2 FYNNEI. The CDR3 nucleotides read TGTGCCAGAAGTAGCGGGGGGAGCACAGATACGCAGTATTTT. Amino acid sequence: CARSSGGSTDTQYF.

This clone came up once. The V call is TRBV4-3, the J call TRBJ2-5; 8 nucleotides match TRBD1. The CDR3 is 15 amino acids. V gave up 3 bases and J gave up 3 bases; unmatched junction bases: 6. Looked up from germline, CDR1 is LGHNA and CDR2 is YSLEER. The CDR3 region has the DNA TGCGCCAGCAGCCAGTTCTCGGGACAGGAAGAGACCCAGTACTTC. Translating gives CASSQFSGQEETQYF.

The rearrangement links TRBV18 to TRBJ2-3; 7 bases match TRBD2. CDR3 size: 14 residues. Germline V CDR1 and CDR2: KGHSH, LQKENI. The J segment lost 6 bases and the V segment lost 5 bases, leaving 8 bases of the junction unmatched. The chain's CDR3 is CASSATSIVDTQYF. The CDR3 nucleotides read TGTGCCAGCTCAGCGACTAGCATCGTCGATACGCAGTATTTT.

The J gene is TRBJ1-1, the V gene TRBV5-1; maybe TRBD1 (6 bases). Germline CDR1 SGHRS, CDR2 YFSETQ. The germline V and J ends were trimmed by 4 bases and 0 bases, with 10 bases remaining between them. The CDR3 covers 14 residues. CDR3 DNA: TGCGCCAGCAGCCCTCAGGGGCTGAACACTGAAGCTTTCTTT. It specifies CASSPQGLNTEAFF.

The V and J genes are TRBV5-1 and TRBJ1-2, with 7 bases aligning to TRBD1. This CDR3 has 12 amino acids. Germline V gene lookup returns CDR1 SGHRS and CDR2 YFSETQ. Trimming cost V 10 bases and J 4 bases; bases outside gene matches: 7. The CDR3 protein is CASQGQFYGYTF. The CDR3 nucleotides are TGCGCCTCACAGGGACAGTTCTATGGCTACACCTTC.

The V and J genes are TRBV6-5 and TRBJ2-1, with TRBD2 matching over 8 bases. The CDR3 is 14 amino acids. V lost 5 bases to trimming and J lost 8 bases; unmatched junction nucleotides: 8. In germline, CDR1 is MNHEY, CDR2 SVGAGI. CDR3 protein: CASSLTGGPDEQFF. CDR3 nucleotide sequence: TGTGCCAGCAGTCTAACGGGGGGGCCCGATGAGCAGTTCTTC.

V is TRBV19 and J is TRBJ2-5; D may be TRBD2 (5 bases). With 1 base removed from V and 5 bases from J, the gap between germline ends came to 14 bases. This CDR3 spans 15 amino acids. From germline, CDR1 is LNHDA and CDR2 SQIVND (reference sequence). The DNA of the CDR3 is TGTGCCAGTAGTATAGTGTCTGAGGGTTGGGAGACCCAGTACTTC. This codes for CASSIVSEGWETQYF.

The chain uses TRBV30 and TRBJ1-1, with TRBD1 identical over 10 bases. Germline CDR1 GTSNPN, CDR2 SVGIG (reference sequence). The ends lost 0 bases at V and 3 bases at J; junction bases unmatched: 7. CDR3 size: 16 residues. CDR3 sequence: CAWSVDRGRSDTEAFF. The CDR3 region has the DNA TGTGCCTGGAGTGTAGACAGGGGGCGTTCGGACACTGAAGCTTTCTTT.

The chain combines TRBV6-5 with TRBJ1-1; 9 bases align to TRBD1. V lost 8 bases, J lost 2 bases, and 6 bases stayed unmatched. Looked up from germline, CDR1 is MNHEY and CDR2 is SVGAGI. This CDR3 contains 14 residues. The CDR3 DNA sequence: TGTGCCAGCCAAAAACAGGGGGCTAACACTGAAGCTTTCTTT. This sequence encodes CASQKQGANTEAFF.